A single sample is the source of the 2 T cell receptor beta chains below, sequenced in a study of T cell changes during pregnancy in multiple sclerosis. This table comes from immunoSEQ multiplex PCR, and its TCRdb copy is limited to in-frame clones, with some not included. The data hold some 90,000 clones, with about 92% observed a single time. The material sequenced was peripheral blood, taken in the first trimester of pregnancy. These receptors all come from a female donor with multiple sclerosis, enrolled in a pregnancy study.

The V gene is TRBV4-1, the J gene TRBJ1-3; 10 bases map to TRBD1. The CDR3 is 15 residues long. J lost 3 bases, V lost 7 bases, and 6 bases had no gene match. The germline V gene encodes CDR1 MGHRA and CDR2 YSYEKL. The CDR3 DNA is TGCGCCAGCAAACAGGGACAGGGGCTTGGAAACACCATATATTTT. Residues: CASKQGQGLGNTIYF.

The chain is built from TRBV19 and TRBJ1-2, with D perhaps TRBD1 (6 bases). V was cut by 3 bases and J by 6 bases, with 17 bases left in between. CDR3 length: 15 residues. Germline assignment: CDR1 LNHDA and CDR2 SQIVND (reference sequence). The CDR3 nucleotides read TGTGCCAGTAGTATCTCGGGTACAGGGAGGGATGGCTACACCTTC. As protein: CASSISGTGRDGYTF.